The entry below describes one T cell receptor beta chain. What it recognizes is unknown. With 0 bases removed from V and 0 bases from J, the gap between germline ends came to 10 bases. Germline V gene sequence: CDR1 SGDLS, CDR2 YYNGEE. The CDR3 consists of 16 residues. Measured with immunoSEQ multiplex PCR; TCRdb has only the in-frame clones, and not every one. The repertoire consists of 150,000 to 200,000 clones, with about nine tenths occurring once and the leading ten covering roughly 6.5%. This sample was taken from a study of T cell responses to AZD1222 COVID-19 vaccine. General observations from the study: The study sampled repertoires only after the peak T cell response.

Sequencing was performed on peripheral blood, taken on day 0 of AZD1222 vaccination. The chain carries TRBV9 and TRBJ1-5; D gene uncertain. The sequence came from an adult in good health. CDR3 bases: TGTGCCAGCAGCGTAGGGCCTCTGGGTAGCAATCAGCCCCAGCATTTT. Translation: CASSVGPLGSNQPQHF.